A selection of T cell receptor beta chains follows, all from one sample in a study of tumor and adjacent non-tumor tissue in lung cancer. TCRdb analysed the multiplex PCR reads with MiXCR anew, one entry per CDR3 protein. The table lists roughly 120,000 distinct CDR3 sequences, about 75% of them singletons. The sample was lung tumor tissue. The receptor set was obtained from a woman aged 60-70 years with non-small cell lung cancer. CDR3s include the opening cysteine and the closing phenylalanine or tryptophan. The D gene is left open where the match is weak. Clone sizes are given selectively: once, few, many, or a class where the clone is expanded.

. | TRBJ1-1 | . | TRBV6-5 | TGTACCAGCAGCTACCAAATCGTGCTCCAAGATTTCTTT | CTSSYQIVLQDFF
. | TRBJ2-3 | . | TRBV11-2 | TGTGCCAGCAGCTTAGAGCCCCGAAGTGGGAATAAGCAGTATTTT | CASSLEPRSGNKQYF
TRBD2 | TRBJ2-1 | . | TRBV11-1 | TGTGTCAGCAACTTAGACTTAACTAGCGGGAGCCACAATGAGCAGTTCTTC | CVSNLDLTSGSHNEQFF
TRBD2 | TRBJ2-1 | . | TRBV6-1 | TGTACCAGCCGATCGAGCGGGAGCCTTACCTACAATGAGCTGTTCTTC | CTSRSSGSLTYNELFF
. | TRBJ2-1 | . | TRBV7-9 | TGTGCCAGCAGCTCCAAACCCGGGACGGCGAACATTGAGCAGTTCTTC | CASSSKPGTANIEQFF
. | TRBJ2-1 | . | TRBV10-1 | TGCGCCAGCATGGAGAGGTATAACAATGAGCACTTCTTC | CASMERYNNEHFF
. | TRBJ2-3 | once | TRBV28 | TGTGCCAGCAGTCCGTCCACCACAGGAAAGTACGACCCGTTATATACGCAGTATTTT | CASSPSTTGKYDPLYTQYF
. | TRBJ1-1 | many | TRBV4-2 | TGTGCCAGCAGCTTCGACACGAACACTGAAGCTTTCTTT | CASSFDTNTEAFF
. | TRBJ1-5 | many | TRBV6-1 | TGTGCCAGCAGTCTTCGGGGTCAGCCCCAGCATTTT | CASSLRGQPQHF
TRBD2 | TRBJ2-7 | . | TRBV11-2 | TGTGCCAGCAGCTTAGTATTAGCGGGGCCCTCCTACATGCAGTACTTC | CASSLVLAGPSYMQYF
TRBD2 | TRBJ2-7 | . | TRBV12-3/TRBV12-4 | TGTGCCAGCAGCCCTGTCCTCGGGGGGACCTACGAGCAGTACTTC | CASSPVLGGTYEQYF
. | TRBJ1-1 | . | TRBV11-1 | TGTCCCAGCAGCTTACTGGCAGACACTGAAGGTTTCTTT | CPSSLLADTEGFF
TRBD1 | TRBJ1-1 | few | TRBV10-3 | TGTGCCATCAGCCAAGAGGACAGGAGTAAGACTGAAGCTTTCTTT | CAISQEDRSKTEAFF
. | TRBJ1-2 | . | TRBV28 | TGTGCCTGCGGGGGGGGGAGAGCTAACTATGGCTACACCTTC | CACGGGRANYGYTF
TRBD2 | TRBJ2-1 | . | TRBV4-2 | TGTGCCAGCATCTCCGGGACTAGCTCCTACAATGGGCAGTTCTTC | CASISGTSSYNGQFF
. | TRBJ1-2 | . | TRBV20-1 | TGCAGTGATAGAGAGGGGGTAAACTATGGCTACACGTTC | CSDREGVNYGYTF
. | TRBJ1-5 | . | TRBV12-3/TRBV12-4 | TGTGCCAGCAGTTTAGCCAATAAATGCAATCAGCCCCAGCATTTT | CASSLANKCNQPQHF
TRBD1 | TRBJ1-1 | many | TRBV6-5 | TGTGCCAGCAGTTACTCGTCAACAGGGGTGAACACTGAAGCTTTCTTT | CASSYSSTGVNTEAFF
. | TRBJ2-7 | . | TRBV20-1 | TGCAGTGCTAGAGGAAATCCTGGCGACGAGCAGTACTTC | CSARGNPGDEQYF
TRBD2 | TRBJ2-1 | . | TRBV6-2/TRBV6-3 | TGTGCCAGTACCAGTCCCGTTTTAGCGGGGAGGGACAATGAGCAGTCCTTC | CASTSPVLAGRDNEQSF
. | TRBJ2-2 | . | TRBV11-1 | TGTGCCAGCAGCCCGCGACTAACGGAAGAATCCACCGGTGTGCTGTTTTTT | CASSPRLTEESTGVLFF
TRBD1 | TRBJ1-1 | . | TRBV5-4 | TGTGCCAGCAGCTCGGACAGCAGGGGGAGTAACGCTGAAGCTTTCTTT | CASSSDSRGSNAEAFF
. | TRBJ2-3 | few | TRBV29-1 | TGCAGCGTTGAAGAGAGCGGCACAGATACGCAGTATTTT | CSVEESGTDTQYF
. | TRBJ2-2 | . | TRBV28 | TGTGCCAGCTGCTCACCCAGGCCCCGAATCGGGGAGCTGTTTTTT | CASCSPRPRIGELFF
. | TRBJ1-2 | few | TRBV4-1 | TGCGCCAGCAGCCAAGGAATAATGACAGCGGGCGGCTACACCTTC | CASSQGIMTAGGYTF
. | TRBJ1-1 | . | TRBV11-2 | TGTGGCAGCAGCTTAAATACAGGGAACACTGATGCTCTCTTT | CGSSLNTGNTDALF
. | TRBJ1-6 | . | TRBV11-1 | TGTACCAGCAGCTACGACGGACAGTCTTATAATTCACCCCTCCGCTTT | CTSSYDGQSYNSPLRF
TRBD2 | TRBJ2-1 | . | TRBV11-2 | TGTGCCAGCAGTTTAGAGCGGGGGGGCCTTCGTAATGAGCACTTCTTC | CASSLERGGLRNEHFF
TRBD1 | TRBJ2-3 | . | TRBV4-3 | TGCGCCAGGAGCCAAGGTAGTGGACAGGGGGCAGATACGCAGTATTTT | CARSQGSGQGADTQYF
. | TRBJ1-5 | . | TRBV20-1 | TGCAGTGCTAGGTACTCAAATAGTAATCTGCCCCAGCGTTTT | CSARYSNSNLPQRF
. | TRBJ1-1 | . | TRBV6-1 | TGTGTCAGCAGTGGATCCGAGAACACTGAAGCTTTCTTT | CVSSGSENTEAFF
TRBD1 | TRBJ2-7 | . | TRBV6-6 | TGTGCCTGCAGCCCTGCACAGGGGGCACGGGACGAGCAGTACTTC | CACSPAQGARDEQYF
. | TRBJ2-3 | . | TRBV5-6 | TGTGCCAACAGCTTGGTTGGCGGCACAGATACGCAGTGTTTT | CANSLVGGTDTQCF